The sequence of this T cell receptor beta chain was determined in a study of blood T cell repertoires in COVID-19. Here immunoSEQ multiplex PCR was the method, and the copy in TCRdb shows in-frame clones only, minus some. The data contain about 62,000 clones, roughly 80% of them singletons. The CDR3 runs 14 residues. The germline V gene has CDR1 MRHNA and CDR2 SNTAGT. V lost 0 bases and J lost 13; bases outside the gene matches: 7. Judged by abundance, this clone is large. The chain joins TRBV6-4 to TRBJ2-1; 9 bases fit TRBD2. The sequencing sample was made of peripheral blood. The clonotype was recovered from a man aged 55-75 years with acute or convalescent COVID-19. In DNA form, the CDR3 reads TGTGCCAGCAGTGACTCTTCCGAGGGACTAGCCCAGTTCTTC. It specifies CASSDSSEGLAQFF.